The clone carrying this T cell receptor beta chain appeared a few times. Survey-level immunoSEQ sequencing profiled the TCR beta repertoire. Method: immunoSEQ multiplex PCR; TCRdb's copy keeps in-frame clones and lacks some. This table has about 50,000 clones, 85% to 95% appearing once. This CDR3 spans 15 amino acids. V lost 6 bases, J lost 5 bases, and 14 bases lay in between. CDR1 and CDR2 (germline): MNHEY, SVGAGI. V usage is TRBV6-5 and J usage is TRBJ1-6, with D unresolved. The TCR was taken from a man aged 40-55 years with rheumatoid arthritis. Input material: PBMCs. CDR3 sequence (DNA): TGTGCCAGCAGGAACCTATTAGGGAATAATTCACCCCTCCACTTT. Encoded protein: CASRNLLGNNSPLHF.